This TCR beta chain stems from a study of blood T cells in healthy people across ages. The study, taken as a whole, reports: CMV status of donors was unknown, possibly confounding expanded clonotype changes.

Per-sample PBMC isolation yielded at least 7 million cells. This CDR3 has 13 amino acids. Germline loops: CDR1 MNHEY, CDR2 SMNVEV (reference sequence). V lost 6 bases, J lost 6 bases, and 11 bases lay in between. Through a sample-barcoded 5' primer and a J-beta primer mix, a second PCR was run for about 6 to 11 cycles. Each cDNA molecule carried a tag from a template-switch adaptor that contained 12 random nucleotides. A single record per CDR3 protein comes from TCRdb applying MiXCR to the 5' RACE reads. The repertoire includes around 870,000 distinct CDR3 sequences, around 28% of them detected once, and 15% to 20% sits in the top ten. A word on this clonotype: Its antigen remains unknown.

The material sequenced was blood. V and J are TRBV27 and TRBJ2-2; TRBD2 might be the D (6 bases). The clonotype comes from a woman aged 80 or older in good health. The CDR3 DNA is TGTGCCAGCAGCAAACTAGCTGCCGGGGAGCTGTTTTTT. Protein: CASSKLAAGELFF.